A single sample is the source of the 9 T cell receptor beta chains below, sequenced in a study of T cell responses to AZD1222 COVID-19 vaccine. Generated by immunoSEQ multiplex PCR, the TCRdb table keeps only in-frame clones and is missing some. In the table there are 140,000 or so clones, roughly 94% of which are singletons. Material: peripheral blood, obtained on day 0 of AZD1222 vaccination. Receptor source: an adult in good health.

This chain uses TRBV6-1 with TRBJ2-3, with D uncertain. CDR1 is MNHNS, CDR2 SASEGT, per germline. Trimming removed 3 bases at V and 6 bases at J, with 19 bases between. The CDR3 is 16 residues long. The CDR3 DNA reads as TGTGCCAGCAGTGACTGGGGTGACCAATTGCGGGATACGCAGTATTTT. It is translated as CASSDWGDQLRDTQYF.

The chain is built from TRBV18 and TRBJ2-3; D remains ambiguous. V was cut by 0 bases and J by 2 bases, with 6 bases left in between. Germline V CDR1 and CDR2: KGHSH, LQKENI. The CDR3 is 14 residues long. CDR3 coding DNA: TGTGCCAGCTCACCACCAACGACCACAGATACGCAGTATTTT. It yields the protein CASSPPTTTDTQYF.

V is TRBV4-3 and J is TRBJ1-4; TRBD1 is a possible D gene (5 bases). CDR1 is LGHNA and CDR2 is YSLEER in the germline V gene. With 0 bases removed from V and 4 bases from J, the gap between germline ends came to 9 bases. The CDR3 loop spans 15 amino acids. CDR3 DNA: TGCGCCAGCAGCCAAGATCGCCAGGGTAATGAAAAACTGTTTTTT. The encoded protein is CASSQDRQGNEKLFF.

The chain combines TRBV5-1 with TRBJ1-5; D ambiguous. Per the germline V gene, CDR1 is SGHRS and CDR2 is YFSETQ. Trimming pared 0 bases from V and 6 bases from J, leaving 10 bases between. The CDR3 consists of 14 residues. CDR3 sequence reads: CASSLEDWGQPQHF. The CDR3 region has the DNA TGCGCCAGCAGCTTGGAAGATTGGGGTCAGCCCCAGCATTTT.

The CDR3 nucleotides read TGCGCCAGCAGCTTGGCCTCGGGACTGGCCTACGAGCAGTACTTC. Its protein is CASSLASGLAYEQYF. The J gene is TRBJ2-7, the V gene TRBV5-1; D is possibly TRBD2 (6 bases). V dropped 0 bases and J dropped 2 bases, with 12 bases sitting between them. CDR1 is SGHRS, CDR2 YFSETQ, per germline. The CDR3 length is 15 residues.

The chain uses TRBV12-3 or TRBV12-4 and TRBJ1-3, with unresolved D. The V end lost 5 bases, the J end lost 0 bases, and 2 bases lay between the germline ends. The CDR3 totals 12 residues. The CDR3 DNA is TGTGCCAGCAGTCCCTCTGGAAACACCATATATTTT. This codes for CASSPSGNTIYF.

The chain couples TRBV4-2 to TRBJ1-6, with a weak D call TRBD1 (5 bases). V was pared by 0 bases and J by 1 base, with 16 bases between. The V gene's germline CDR1 is LGHNA and CDR2 YNFKEQ. This CDR3 has 19 residues. The CDR3: CASSQDSEGRVSYNSPLHF. CDR3 bases: TGTGCCAGCAGCCAAGATTCAGAGGGCAGGGTGTCCTATAATTCACCCCTCCACTTT.

The rearrangement joins TRBV5-1 to TRBJ2-2, with D perhaps assigned TRBD1 or TRBD2 (6 bases each). With 1 base removed from V and 3 bases from J, the gap between germline ends came to 10 bases. Germline V gene data show CDR1 as SGHRS and CDR2 as YFSETQ. The CDR3 is 15 residues long. The CDR3 region has the DNA TGCGCCAGCAGCTTGCCGGGGGCGGACACCGGGGAGCTGTTTTTT. Translating gives CASSLPGADTGELFF.

The rearrangement uses TRBV2 and TRBJ2-2; the D gene is possibly TRBD1 (5 bases). CDR1 and CDR2 from the germline V gene are SNHLY and FYNNEI. V lost 3 bases and J lost 6, with 11 bases in between. The CDR3 length is 14 residues. CDR3 region: CASSEGQVAGELFF. Here the CDR3 DNA reads TGTGCCAGCAGTGAGGGGCAGGTCGCCGGGGAGCTGTTTTTT. The full variable domain, in which reference TRBV2 and TRBJ2-2 provide the parts outside the CDR3, is EPEVTQTPSHQVTQMGQEVILRCVPISNHLYFYWYRQILGQKVEFLVSFYNNEISEKSEIFDDQFSVERPDGSNFTLKIRSTKLEDSAMYFCASSEGQVAGELFFGEGSRLTVL.